The 2 T cell receptor beta chains given below trace back to one sample, sequenced in a study of shared clonotypes between healthy human individuals. Selected positively for CCR7 and CD45RO-negative, naive CD8 cells excluded terminally differentiated effector memory CD45RA+ cells. Data came from immunoSEQ multiplex PCR; TCRdb stores just in-frame clones and leaves some out. The sample contains more than 2 million clones, just under 95% of which appear only once. The source material was naive CD8+ T cells sorted from blood. These TCRs come from a young man in good health.

This chain joins TRBV7-9 and TRBJ1-1; no definite D call. The V gene lost 2 bases and the J gene lost 9 bases, with 10 bases spanning the gap. Germline V gene data show CDR1 as SEHNR and CDR2 as FQNEAQ (reference sequence). The CDR3 covers 12 residues. CDR3 amino acids: CASSLPLAQAFF. CDR3 coding DNA: TGTGCCAGCAGCTTACCGCTAGCCCAAGCTTTCTTT.

The genes are TRBV29-1 and TRBJ2-1, with 8 positions matching TRBD2. The CDR3 loop spans 18 amino acids. In germline, CDR1 is SQVTM, CDR2 ANQGSEA. The J segment lost 4 bases and the V segment lost 2 bases, leaving 16 bases of the junction unmatched. CDR3 protein: CSVEPGSGALVGYNEQFF. CDR3 nucleotide sequence: TGCAGCGTTGAACCCGGTAGCGGGGCCCTAGTGGGGTACAATGAGCAGTTCTTC.